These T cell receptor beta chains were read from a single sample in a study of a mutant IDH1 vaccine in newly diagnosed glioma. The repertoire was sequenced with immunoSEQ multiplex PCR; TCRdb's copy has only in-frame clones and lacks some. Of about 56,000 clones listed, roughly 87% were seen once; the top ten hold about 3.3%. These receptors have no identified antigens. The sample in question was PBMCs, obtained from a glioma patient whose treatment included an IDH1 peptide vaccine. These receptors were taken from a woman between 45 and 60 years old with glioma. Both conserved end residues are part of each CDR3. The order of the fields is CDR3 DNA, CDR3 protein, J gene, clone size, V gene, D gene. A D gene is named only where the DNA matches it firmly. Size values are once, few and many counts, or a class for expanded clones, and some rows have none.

TGTGCCAGCAGCGCCGGGACAGGGGTCATGTACGAGCAGTACTTC,CASSAGTGVMYEQYF,TRBJ2-7,once,TRBV7-2,TRBD1
TGTGCCAGCAGCCCTATGGCAGGGAGGAAGAACACCATATATTTT,CASSPMAGRKNTIYF,TRBJ1-3,-,TRBV7-2,-
TGTGCCAGCAGCTTCCAAACAGGGTACGACCAAGAGACCCAGTACTTC,CASSFQTGYDQETQYF,TRBJ2-5,-,TRBV11-3,-
TGTGCCAGCAGTGCCGGACAGGGCGGCACTGAAGCTTTCTTT,CASSAGQGGTEAFF,TRBJ1-1,-,TRBV6-5,TRBD1
TGTGCCAGTAGTGAAGGGACAGCGTACGGAGGCTACACCTTC,CASSEGTAYGGYTF,TRBJ1-2,-,TRBV19,TRBD1
TGTGCCAGCACCCAGTCCCGGGAGGGGGCAGGTGGCTACACCTTC,CASTQSREGAGGYTF,TRBJ1-2,once,TRBV27,TRBD1
TGCGCCAGCAGCCTAGGACTGGAGCAGTTCTTC,CASSLGLEQFF,TRBJ2-1,-,TRBV5-1,-
TGTGCCAGCAGCTTACATAGTCAGGCCTATGGCTACACCTTC,CASSLHSQAYGYTF,TRBJ1-2,-,TRBV7-9,-
TGTGCCAGCCAAACCCTGGACAGACTTTACAATGAGCAGTTCTTC,CASQTLDRLYNEQFF,TRBJ2-1,-,TRBV5-4,-
TGCGCCAGCAGCTTGGGACAGGCGAGGGCCCAAGAGACCCAGTACTTC,CASSLGQARAQETQYF,TRBJ2-5,-,TRBV5-1,-
TGTGCCAGCACCGAAAGAAACTATGGCTACACCTTC,CASTERNYGYTF,TRBJ1-2,few,TRBV2,-
TGTGCCAGCAGCCGGACTAGCGGGAACCCTCGAGTCTTC,CASSRTSGNPRVF,TRBJ2-4,-,TRBV7-2,TRBD2
TGCAGCGTGGCCCCGGGACTAAGCTATGGCTACACCTTC,CSVAPGLSYGYTF,TRBJ1-2,few,TRBV29-1,-
TGCGCCAGCAGCCAAGAAAAGCCACAGGGATCTGGAAACACCATATATTTT,CASSQEKPQGSGNTIYF,TRBJ1-3,once,TRBV4-1,-
TGTGCCAGCAGCTTCTTCGGGACCACAGATACGCAGTATTTT,CASSFFGTTDTQYF,TRBJ2-3,-,TRBV7-9,-
TGTGCCATCAGTGAACCTACCGGGACTAGCGGGGGGGCAAGCTCTGATACGCAGTATTTT,CAISEPTGTSGGASSDTQYF,TRBJ2-3,-,TRBV10-3,TRBD2
TGTGCCACCAGCAGAGGGGACGGATCTGGGGCCAACGTCCTGACTTTC,CATSRGDGSGANVLTF,TRBJ2-6,-,TRBV15,-
TGCGCCAGCAGCCAAGAAGGGGGGTCGAGGGGAAACACTGAAGCTTTCTTT,CASSQEGGSRGNTEAFF,TRBJ1-1,-,TRBV4-1,-
TGTGCCAGCAGTGGAGAACGTCGCCCCAAACTGTTTTTT,CASSGERRPKLFF,TRBJ1-4,-,TRBV6-1,-
TGTGCCAGCAGCTTAGTCTTCCAAGAGACCCAGTACTTC,CASSLVFQETQYF,TRBJ2-5,-,TRBV11-2,-
TGTGCCAGCAGCTTGGATGGACAGGGGAACTATGGCTACACCTTC,CASSLDGQGNYGYTF,TRBJ1-2,-,TRBV5-4,TRBD1
TGTGCCAGCAGCCGGGACTATCCCACAGATACGCAGTATTTT,CASSRDYPTDTQYF,TRBJ2-3,-,TRBV14,TRBD2
TGTGCCAGCAGTTCCACAGGGCTTAATGAAAAACTGTTTTTT,CASSSTGLNEKLFF,TRBJ1-4,-,TRBV6-5,-
TGTGCCAGCAGCTTAAGCAGCCTGAACACTGAAGCTTTCTTT,CASSLSSLNTEAFF,TRBJ1-1,-,TRBV7-2,-
TGTGCCAGCAGTTTAGGGGGGAACACTGAAGCTTTCTTT,CASSLGGNTEAFF,TRBJ1-1,few,TRBV27,-
TGTGCCATCAGGGCGGGTCGGGGACAGGGGGCATACGAGCAGTACTTC,CAIRAGRGQGAYEQYF,TRBJ2-7,-,TRBV10-3,TRBD1
TGTGCCAGCAGGATGGGACAGTACGAGCAGTACTTC,CASRMGQYEQYF,TRBJ2-7,-,TRBV6-1,TRBD1
TGCGCCAGCAGCCAGGATAAAGGGACAGCCACCATATATTTT,CASSQDKGTATIYF,TRBJ1-3,-,TRBV4-1,TRBD1
TGCGCCAGCAGCCAAGATCCAGGGGTGACCGGGGAGCTGTTTTTT,CASSQDPGVTGELFF,TRBJ2-2,-,TRBV4-1,-
TGCGCCAGCACCTCCGAGGGATCTAGTTCAGATACGCAGTATTTT,CASTSEGSSSDTQYF,TRBJ2-3,-,TRBV5-1,-
TGTGCCAGCAGGATCGACAGGGTGGCCACTGAAGCTTTCTTT,CASRIDRVATEAFF,TRBJ1-1,-,TRBV6-1,TRBD1
TGTGCCAGCAGTTTAGTCCAGGGGGTTGGCTACACCTTC,CASSLVQGVGYTF,TRBJ1-2,once,TRBV27,TRBD1
TGTGCCAGCAGTGTCCGTTTGAACACTGAAGCTTTCTTT,CASSVRLNTEAFF,TRBJ1-1,-,TRBV2,-
TGTGCCAGCAGTGGGTCGGGGGTGACGGGCTACACCTTC,CASSGSGVTGYTF,TRBJ1-2,-,TRBV25-1,-
TGTGCCAGCAGCCAACCCCACTTGGGAGGGCGAGATGGCTACACCTTC,CASSQPHLGGRDGYTF,TRBJ1-2,-,TRBV14,-
TGTGCCAGTAGTATAGTAGCAGGGACCTCACCCCTCCACTTT,CASSIVAGTSPLHF,TRBJ1-6,-,TRBV19,-
TGCGCCAGCAGCGGAGAACAGTACGAGCAGTACTTC,CASSGEQYEQYF,TRBJ2-7,-,TRBV10-1,-
TGTGCCAGCAGCTTAGCGGGACTTCACACAGATACGCAGTATTTT,CASSLAGLHTDTQYF,TRBJ2-3,-,TRBV11-2,-
TGTGCCAGCAGCGTATGGGAAAGCTCCTACAATGAGCAGTTCTTC,CASSVWESSYNEQFF,TRBJ2-1,-,TRBV9,-
TGTGCCAGCAGCGTAGTAGGGGGGGGCCCCGGGGAGCAGTACTTC,CASSVVGGGPGEQYF,TRBJ2-7,-,TRBV9,-
TGCGCCAGCAGCCCAGGCACCGGGGAGCTGTTTTTT,CASSPGTGELFF,TRBJ2-2,-,TRBV5-1,-
TGTGCCTGGAACAGCGACTCTGGAAACACCATATATTTT,CAWNSDSGNTIYF,TRBJ1-3,-,TRBV30,-
TGTGCCAGCAGTTACAGGAGCTCCTATAATTCACCCCTCCACTTT,CASSYRSSYNSPLHF,TRBJ1-6,-,TRBV6-5,-
TGTGCCAGCAGCCACAGCGGGGGCGGTAATTCACCCCTCCACTTT,CASSHSGGGNSPLHF,TRBJ1-6,-,TRBV7-9,-
TGTGCCAGCTCATCGGGACAGGGATCGGGTGAAGCTTTCTTT,CASSSGQGSGEAFF,TRBJ1-1,-,TRBV18,TRBD1